These 17 T cell receptor beta chains were all obtained from the same sample, sequenced in a study of shared clonotypes between healthy human individuals (dated by TCRdb to about 2020). The method behind the library was the immunoSEQ multiplex PCR assay. Here the immuneACCESS table is served through TCRdb, limited to in-frame sequences with V and J called. Missing clones are a known gap in these copies; in checked studies unresolved V genes cover under half, and the rest lacks a known reason. The sample table records approximately 2.3 million clones; 80% to 95% of these occur just once. About 0.41% of the sample is held by the ten biggest clonotypes. The sample was naive CD4+ T cells from PBMCs. This specimen's cell subset or site label, interpreted: CD45RA+ positively selected. These receptors were collected from a man in his late teens or twenties in good health. Some clones in this sample may be carry-over from other donors' samples.

The chain combines TRBV28 with TRBJ2-7, with 8 bases aligning to TRBD2. CDR1 is MDHEN, CDR2 SYDVKM, per germline. V lost 8 bases to trimming and J lost 6 bases; unmatched junction nucleotides: 12. The CDR3 length is 14 residues. CDR3 loop: CASGKKRERGEQYF. CDR3 sequence (DNA): TGTGCCAGCGGGAAAAAGCGGGAGAGGGGCGAGCAGTACTTC.

The chain has TRBV6-5 and TRBJ1-1; TRBD1 agrees at 8 bases. Per the germline V gene, CDR1 is MNHEY and CDR2 is SVGAGI. J lost 3 bases, V lost 6 bases, and 6 bases had no gene match. The CDR3 sequence is 14 residues long. In DNA form, the CDR3 reads TGTGCCAGCAGCCCGAGGACAGGGCACACTGAAGCTTTCTTT. Translation: CASSPRTGHTEAFF.

This clone was counted a single time. The chain combines TRBV7-9 with TRBJ1-5; 7 bases fit TRBD1. The CDR3 totals 15 residues. With V trimmed by 1 base and J by 6 bases, 6 bases remained unmatched. The V gene's germline CDR1 is SEHNR and CDR2 FQNEAQ (reference sequence). The CDR3 nucleotides are TGTGCCAGCAGCTTAGGACAGGGAAGAGGTCAGCCCCAGCATTTT. This gives the protein CASSLGQGRGQPQHF.

This rearrangement joins TRBV7-2 to TRBJ1-1; D is unresolved. CDR3 length equals 12 residues. CDR1 is SGHTA, CDR2 FQGNSA, per germline. V lost 5 bases, J lost 7 bases, and 11 bases lay in between. CDR3 in amino acids: CASSLNWVEAFF. The CDR3 DNA follows: TGTGCCAGCAGCCTAAATTGGGTTGAAGCTTTCTTT.

The chain is built from TRBV29-1 and TRBJ1-3; D might be TRBD1 (6 bases). Trimming shortened V by 7 bases and J by 2 bases, and 12 bases separated the two germline ends. Looked up from germline, CDR1 is SQVTM and CDR2 is ANQGSEA. This CDR3 region has 13 residues. CDR3 loop: CSASGAPGNTIYF. CDR3 coding DNA: TGCAGCGCCTCAGGGGCACCTGGAAACACCATATATTTT.

The chain has TRBV19 and TRBJ1-5, with D tentatively TRBD1 (5 bases). The CDR3 runs to 17 residues. V gave up 3 bases and J gave up 0 bases, with 15 bases separating them. From germline, CDR1 is LNHDA and CDR2 SQIVND (reference sequence). In DNA, the CDR3 is TGTGCCAGTAGTATGCTGGGGCAGGTATATAGCAATCAGCCCCAGCATTTT. This translates into CASSMLGQVYSNQPQHF.

The chain links TRBV2 to TRBJ2-7; D not resolved. Trimming cost V 6 bases and J 7 bases, with 13 bases left between them. The CDR3 runs 12 residues. Looked up from germline, CDR1 is SNHLY and CDR2 is FYNNEI. The CDR3 sequence: CASSGDLGEQYF. The CDR3 coding sequence is TGTGCCAGCAGCGGAGACCTTGGGGAGCAGTACTTC.

This clone was found once. The chain has TRBV4-1 and TRBJ2-5; unclear D gene. Trimming left V 3 bases short and J 4 bases short, with 9 bases between. Germline V gene lookup returns CDR1 MGHRA and CDR2 YSYEKL. This CDR3 spans 13 amino acids. The CDR3 DNA sequence: TGCGCCAGCAGCCAGGTGGGTCTAGAGACCCAGTACTTC. This encodes CASSQVGLETQYF.

With regard to this clone: Other nucleotide sequences in the sample specify the same CDR3. This chain uses TRBV6-5 with TRBJ1-2; 7 nucleotides match TRBD1. Losses at the gene ends were 5 bases for V and 2 bases for J; bases not matched to a gene: 2. Germline V gene data show CDR1 as MNHEY and CDR2 as SVGAGI. This CDR3 contains 13 residues. Here the CDR3 reads CASSVQGNYGYTF. Written as DNA, the CDR3 is TGTGCCAGCAGTGTACAGGGGAACTATGGCTACACCTTC.

The chain joins TRBV5-1 to TRBJ1-2, with TRBD1 matching 9 bases. The germline CDR1 and CDR2 sequences are SGHRS and YFSETQ. This CDR3 is 15 amino acids long. The J segment lost 6 bases and the V segment lost 4 bases, leaving 10 bases of the junction unmatched. The CDR3 region is CASSLRDRDVDGYTF. The CDR3 DNA reads as TGCGCCAGCAGCCTCCGGGACAGGGATGTTGATGGCTACACCTTC.

The V gene is TRBV4-3, the J gene TRBJ2-3; 8 bases map to TRBD2. This CDR3 comprises 19 residues. In germline, CDR1 is LGHNA, CDR2 YSLEER. Trimming removed 0 bases from V and 2 bases from J; junction bases left unmatched: 13. The CDR3 nucleotides read TGCGCCAGCAGCCAAGATCTTTTAGCGGGATACTCCTCCACAGATACGCAGTATTTT. Protein: CASSQDLLAGYSSTDTQYF.

V usage is TRBV27 and J usage is TRBJ2-1, with 9 bases matching TRBD2. There are 15 residues in the CDR3. Germline V gene sequence: CDR1 MNHEY, CDR2 SMNVEV (reference sequence). V dropped 5 bases and J dropped 7; count of bases not matched to a gene: 9. The CDR3 nucleotides are TGTGCCAGCAGTCGACTAGCGGCTGGGGGGAATGAGCAGTTCTTC. It translates to CASSRLAAGGNEQFF.

The chain couples TRBV27 to TRBJ2-7, with D possibly being TRBD1 (6 bases). V lost 6 bases and J lost 3, with 15 bases in between. Germline assignment: CDR1 MNHEY and CDR2 SMNVEV (reference sequence). This CDR3 contains 14 residues. The CDR3 here is CASRPQGYDYEQYF. CDR3 nucleotides: TGTGCCAGCAGACCTCAGGGGTACGACTACGAGCAGTACTTC.

This clone was counted only a few times. V usage is TRBV14 and J usage is TRBJ1-1; weak D call: TRBD1 (6 bases). Germline values: CDR1 SGHDN, CDR2 FVKESK. This CDR3 has 13 residues. The V and J ends lost 6 bases and 5 bases respectively, with 13 bases between them. This chain's CDR3 is CASSKGVRTEAFF. The CDR3 DNA reads as TGTGCCAGCAGTAAGGGGGTGAGGACTGAAGCTTTCTTT.

The chain employs TRBV6-1 and TRBJ2-3; D remains ambiguous. CDR3 length: 13 amino acids. V lost 7 bases and J 2 bases, leaving 10 bases between the germline ends. Germline CDR1 MNHNS, CDR2 SASEGT. CDR3 in DNA: TGTGCCAGCACTCTTAGCACCACAGATACGCAGTATTTT. This sequence encodes CASTLSTTDTQYF.

This chain links TRBV7-3 with TRBJ2-5; 12 nucleotides match TRBD2. The CDR3 covers 19 residues. CDR1 SGHTA and CDR2 FQGTGA come from the germline V gene. Trimming took 5 bases from V and 5 from J; bases not matched to a gene: 18. CDR3 DNA sequence: TGTGCCAGCAGCGAAAAGGAGTCGGGAGGACTAGCGGGATTTGAGACCCAGTACTTC. This gives the protein CASSEKESGGLAGFETQYF. Using reference TRBV7-3 and TRBJ2-5 for the parts outside the CDR3, the full variable domain is GAGVSQTPSNKVTEKGKYVELRCDPISGHTALYWYRQSLGQGPEFLIYFQGTGAADDSGLPNDRFFAVRPEGSVSTLKIQRTERGDSAVYLCASSEKESGGLAGFETQYFGPGTRLLVL.

V and J are TRBV2 and TRBJ2-2; 14 positions match TRBD2. The V segment lost 5 bases and the J segment 6 bases; nucleotides outside the gene matches: 5. Germline assignment: CDR1 SNHLY and CDR2 FYNNEI. The CDR3 totals 16 residues. This CDR3 is CASSLGTSGSAGELFF. The CDR3 nucleotides read TGTGCCAGCAGTCTTGGGACTAGCGGGAGTGCCGGGGAGCTGTTTTTT.